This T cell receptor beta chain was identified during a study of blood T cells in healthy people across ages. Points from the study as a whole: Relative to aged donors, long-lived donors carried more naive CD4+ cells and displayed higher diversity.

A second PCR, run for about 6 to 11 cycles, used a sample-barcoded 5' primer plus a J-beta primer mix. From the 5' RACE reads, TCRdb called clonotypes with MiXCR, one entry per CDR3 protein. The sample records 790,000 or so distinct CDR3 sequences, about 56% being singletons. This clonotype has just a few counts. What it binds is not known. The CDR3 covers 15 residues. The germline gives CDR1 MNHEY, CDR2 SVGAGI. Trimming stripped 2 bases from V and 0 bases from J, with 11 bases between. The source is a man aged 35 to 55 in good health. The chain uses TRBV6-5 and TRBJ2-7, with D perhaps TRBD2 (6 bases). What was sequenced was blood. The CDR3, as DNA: TGTGCCAGCAGTTACCGGGGGATATACTCCTACGAGCAGTACTTC. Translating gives CASSYRGIYSYEQYF.